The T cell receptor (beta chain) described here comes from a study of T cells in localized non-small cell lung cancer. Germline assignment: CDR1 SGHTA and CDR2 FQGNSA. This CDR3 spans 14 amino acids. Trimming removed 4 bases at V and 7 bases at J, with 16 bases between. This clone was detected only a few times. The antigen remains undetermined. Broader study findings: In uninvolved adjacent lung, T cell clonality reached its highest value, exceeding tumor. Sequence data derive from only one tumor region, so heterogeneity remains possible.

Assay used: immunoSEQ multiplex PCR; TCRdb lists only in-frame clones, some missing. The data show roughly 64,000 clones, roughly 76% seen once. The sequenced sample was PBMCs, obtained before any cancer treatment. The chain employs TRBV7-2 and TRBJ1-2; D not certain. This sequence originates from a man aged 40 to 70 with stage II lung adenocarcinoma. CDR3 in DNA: TGTGCCAGCAGCTCGGTCCGTTCGGGTGGTGGCTACACCTTC. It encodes CASSSVRSGGGYTF.